The sequence of this T cell receptor (beta chain) was determined in a study of Ad26.COV2.S vaccination and SARS-CoV-2 variants. Regarding the study as a whole: Post-vaccination spike-specific CD8+ and CD4+ T cell responses reportedly had substantial breadth. Possibly, TCR breadth and depth analyses underestimated total T cell responses.

The CDR3 length is 14 residues. Germline V gene sequence: CDR1 MDHEN, CDR2 SYDVKM. The J segment lost 10 bases and the V segment lost 6 bases, leaving 7 bases of the junction unmatched. To note about this clone: Its cognate antigen is unknown.

The table came from immunoSEQ multiplex PCR; TCRdb's copy has only in-frame clones and leaves some out. The sample has some 390,000 clones; around nine tenths are singletons. Specified treatment: over 15 received Ad26.COV2.S at low or high dose, single or two shots; about 5 received placebo; per-sample allocation not given. Collection of samples fell on day 63 after the first vaccine or placebo injection. The V call is TRBV28, the J call TRBJ1-6; TRBD1 matches at 9 bases. This sequence originates from a person aged 18-65 years who received the Ad26.COV2.S COVID-19 vaccine or a placebo. The sequences come from peripheral blood, collected in a trial of Ad26.COV2.S vaccine versus placebo. As DNA, the CDR3 is TGTGCCAGCAGCTGGGACAGGGAAGAATCACCCCTCCACTTT. It encodes CASSWDREESPLHF.